The 10 T cell receptor beta chains presented below share a single source sample, sequenced in a study of shared clonotypes between healthy human individuals. Here immunoSEQ multiplex PCR was the method, and the copy in TCRdb shows in-frame clones only, minus some. In the table there are over 1.4 million clones, approximately 97% of which are singletons. Sequencing was performed on naive CD4+ T cells sorted from blood. Subset meaning: CD45RA+ positively selected. These TCRs come from a man aged 25 to 40 in good health.

CDR3 DNA: TGTGCCAGCATCCAGACAAAAACCTACGAGCAGTACTTC. Its protein is CASIQTKTYEQYF. The chain is built from TRBV28 and TRBJ2-7; D is uncertain. Germline values: CDR1 MDHEN, CDR2 SYDVKM. This CDR3 has 13 residues. V gave up 7 bases and J gave up 2 bases, with 12 bases separating them.

The rearrangement uses TRBV9 and TRBJ2-1; a weak D match, TRBD1 (6 bases). The CDR3 has 18 amino acids. V dropped 0 bases and J dropped 6 bases, with 22 bases sitting between them. From germline, CDR1 is SGDLS and CDR2 YYNGEE. The DNA for the CDR3 is TGTGCCAGCAGCGTAGATCCCCCCGAGGGGGTCCGCGGCAATGAGCAGTTCTTC. Residues: CASSVDPPEGVRGNEQFF.

This clone has only one observation. This chain links TRBV9 with TRBJ1-1, with D unclear. Trimming left V 4 bases short and J 3 bases short, with 4 bases between. The CDR3 consists of 11 residues. Germline CDR1 and CDR2: SGDLS and YYNGEE. The CDR3 nucleotides read TGTGCCAGCAGCCCCCACACTGAAGCTTTCTTT. It yields the protein CASSPHTEAFF.

V gene TRBV7-9 combines with J gene TRBJ2-7; 7 bases fit TRBD1. The germline CDR1 and CDR2 sequences are SEHNR and FQNEAQ (reference sequence). Trimming took 5 bases from V and 12 from J; bases not matched to a gene: 7. The CDR3 is 11 residues long. The CDR3 sequence is CASSGEQGLYF. The CDR3 DNA sequence: TGTGCCAGCAGCGGGGAACAGGGGCTGTACTTC.

In regard to this clone: This sample also contains other DNA sequences that code for the same CDR3. The CDR3 bases are TGTGCCAGCTCACCCACAGGGAGCACAGATACGCAGTATTTT. Its protein is CASSPTGSTDTQYF. V usage is TRBV18 and J usage is TRBJ2-3; tentative D call: TRBD1 (6 bases). The CDR3 extends over 14 amino acids. CDR1 and CDR2 from the germline V gene are KGHSH and LQKENI. V lost 3 bases, J lost 0 bases, and 7 bases lay in between.

V usage is TRBV6-1 and J usage is TRBJ2-5; D is ambiguous. The germline V gene encodes CDR1 MNHNS and CDR2 SASEGT. This CDR3 is built from 12 residues. The ends were cut back, 7 bases at V and 5 bases at J, with 11 bases in the middle. CDR3 nucleotides: TGTGCCAGCACCGGCGTGGCGGAGACCCAGTACTTC. It codes for CASTGVAETQYF.

J is TRBJ2-3 and V is TRBV5-1; D not certain. This CDR3 contains 13 residues. V dropped 4 bases and J dropped 2 bases, with 8 bases sitting between them. Germline values: CDR1 SGHRS, CDR2 YFSETQ. The CDR3 DNA follows: TGCGCCAGCAGCCCCCAATCCACAGATACGCAGTATTTT. Amino acid sequence: CASSPQSTDTQYF. Drawing the rest from reference TRBV5-1 and TRBJ2-3, the complete variable domain is KAGVTQTPRYLIKTRGQQVTLSCSPISGHRSVSWYQQTPGQGLQFLFEYFSETQRNKGNFPGRFSGRQFSNSRSEMNVSTLELGDSALYLCASSPQSTDTQYFGPGTRLTVL.

The gene calls are TRBV29-1 and TRBJ2-2; D uncertain. The V end lost 4 bases, the J end lost 0 bases, and 9 bases lay between the germline ends. This CDR3 region has 14 residues. From germline, CDR1 is SQVTM and CDR2 ANQGSEA. The CDR3 is CSVAKVANTGELFF. The CDR3 nucleotides are TGCAGCGTTGCAAAGGTCGCGAACACCGGGGAGCTGTTTTTT.

This chain uses TRBV28 with TRBJ2-7, with 10 positions matching TRBD1. CDR3 size: 16 residues. V lost 1 base and J lost 2; bases outside the gene matches: 5. The germline V gene has CDR1 MDHEN and CDR2 SYDVKM. In DNA, the CDR3 is TGTGCCAGCAGTTTATCACTGACAGGGGGCCCCTACGAGCAGTACTTC. Its protein product is CASSLSLTGGPYEQYF.

The chain combines TRBV6-5 with TRBJ1-1; TRBD1 is a possible D gene (5 bases). V lost 6 bases, J lost 5 bases, and 16 bases lay in between. The CDR3 is made up of 14 amino acids. CDR1 MNHEY and CDR2 SVGAGI come from the germline V gene. CDR3 sequence reads: CASRPTSGMTEAFF. The CDR3 DNA sequence: TGTGCCAGCAGACCAACATCAGGGATGACTGAAGCTTTCTTT.